The 8 T cell receptor beta chains in this list originate from one sample, sequenced in a study of shared clonotypes between healthy human individuals (dated by TCRdb to between 2020 and 2021). The library was obtained by the immunoSEQ multiplex PCR assay. As stored in TCRdb, this immuneACCESS dataset retains in-frame rearrangements with V and J assigned. A fraction of the clones does not appear; measured against another copy, unresolved V genes explain less than half of the discrepancy, and the remainder lacks a known reason. The sample profile shows some 1,600,000 clones; 98% of them were found once. About 0.42% of the sample is held by the ten biggest clonotypes. Sequenced sample: naive CD4+ T cells sorted from blood. In light of the paper, this sample's cell subset or site label describes: CD45RA+ positively selected. All receptors derive from a man aged 30 to 45 in good health.

The rearrangement joins TRBV11-2 to TRBJ2-7; TRBD2 agrees at 8 bases. V lost 0 bases to trimming and J lost 1 base; unmatched junction nucleotides: 2. The V gene's germline CDR1 is SGHAT and CDR2 FQNNGV. This CDR3 is 15 amino acids long. CDR3 bases: TGTGCCAGCAGCTTAGATGTAGCGGGGTCCTACGAGCAGTACTTC. It translates to CASSLDVAGSYEQYF.

The V and J genes are TRBV10-2 and TRBJ2-7; D is ambiguous. Germline V gene data show CDR1 as WSHSY and CDR2 as SAAADI. This CDR3 region has 12 residues. V lost 3 bases and J lost 3, with 6 bases in between. This CDR3 reads CASSEVHYEQYF. In DNA, the CDR3 is TGCGCCAGCAGTGAAGTTCACTACGAGCAGTACTTC.

The chain links TRBV29-1 to TRBJ2-1; 15 bases map to TRBD2. Trimming cost V 7 bases and J 15 bases; bases outside gene matches: 13. Germline CDR1 reads SQVTM; CDR2 reads ANQGSEA. This CDR3 is built from 14 residues. The CDR3 DNA follows: TGCAGCGGCCTAAGCGGACTAGCGGGAGGGCACCTGTTCTTC. Protein product: CSGLSGLAGGHLFF.

The J gene is TRBJ1-1, the V gene TRBV6-5; D unresolved. Trimming left V 0 bases short and J 7 bases short, with 9 bases between. The germline CDR1 and CDR2 sequences are MNHEY and SVGAGI. The length of the CDR3 is 13 residues. In DNA, the CDR3 is TGTGCCAGCAGTTACTCGGAGGCGAGTGAAGCTTTCTTT. The encoded protein is CASSYSEASEAFF.

The table lists this clone with a count of one. The identical CDR3 is also encoded by other nucleotide sequences in the sample. The chain uses TRBV5-1 and TRBJ2-7; D remains unclear. This CDR3 is 14 amino acids long. Trimming pared 0 bases from V and 2 bases from J, leaving 9 bases between. CDR1 is SGHRS and CDR2 is YFSETQ in the germline V gene. This CDR3 reads CASSLEAGAYEQYF. CDR3 sequence (DNA): TGCGCCAGCAGCTTGGAAGCAGGTGCCTACGAGCAGTACTTC.

The V call is TRBV27, the J call TRBJ2-6; a weak D match, TRBD2 (6 bases). CDR1 is MNHEY and CDR2 is SMNVEV in the germline V gene (reference sequence). The CDR3 covers 14 residues. Between the trimmed V and J ends, which lost 8 bases and 6 bases, there was a span of 14 bases. CDR3 sequence: CASGGEMKANVLTF. The CDR3 DNA reads TGTGCCAGCGGAGGGGAAATGAAGGCCAACGTCCTGACTTTC. The full variable domain, completed using reference TRBV27 and TRBJ2-6, is EAQVTQNPRYLITVTGKKLTVTCSQNMNHEYMSWYRQDPGLGLRQIYYSMNVEVTDKGDVPEGYKVSRKEKRNFPLILESPSPNQTSLYFCASGGEMKANVLTFGAGSRLTVL.

The chain employs TRBV7-2 and TRBJ2-5; maybe TRBD1 (6 bases). V lost 4 bases, J lost 5 bases, and 20 bases lay in between. The CDR3 consists of 16 residues. Germline loops: CDR1 SGHTA, CDR2 FQGNSA. The CDR3 DNA is TGTGCCAGCAGCTCCCGATGGACAGCCCTGGGGGAGACCCAGTACTTC. Translated, it gives CASSSRWTALGETQYF.

V gene TRBV1 combines with J gene TRBJ2-7. TRBV1 is annotated as a pseudogene. This CDR3 region has 17 residues. This CDR3 reads CTSSQGSPEPNSYEQYF. The CDR3 region has the DNA TGCACCAGCAGCCAAGGGTCCCCAGAGCCCAACTCCTACGAGCAGTACTTC.